This T cell receptor beta chain is drawn from a study of monozygotic twins with inflammatory bowel disease. The CDR3 contains 16 residues. Germline V CDR1 and CDR2: SGHVS, FNYEAQ. TCRdb reprocessed the 5' RACE reads, with one entry per CDR3 protein and no DNA. The sample data list approximately 160,000 distinct CDR3 sequences. V gene TRBV7-6 combines with J gene TRBJ2-5; TCRdb outputs TRBD1, but without DNA this stays unchecked. The sequenced sample consisted of blood. This TCR came from a human donor with ulcerative colitis or Crohn's disease, or a healthy co-twin of an affected twin (not recorded which). CDR3 sequence: CASSLGSRGARETQYF. The whole variable domain, remainder taken from reference TRBV7-6 and TRBJ2-5, is GAGVSQSPRYKVTKRGQDVALRCDPISGHVSLYWYRQALGQGPEFLTYFNYEAQQDKSGLPNDRFSAERPEGSISTLTIQRTEQRDSAMYRCASSLGSRGARETQYFGPGTRLLVL.